Listed here are 7 T cell receptor beta chains from one sample, sequenced in a study of T cells in Graves' hyperthyroidism and ophthalmopathy. TCR beta CDR3 region amplification was performed from RNA transcripts. The study used the HTBI primer set for a first-round RT-PCR of the TCR CDR3. MiXCR was run by TCRdb on the multiplex PCR reads, yielding one entry per CDR3 protein. Among under 750,000 distinct CDR3 sequences, about 17% were seen once, and the ten largest hold about a sixth. The sequenced sample was blood. The receptors were gathered from a woman aged 45-59 years with Graves' hyperthyroidism that later progressed to Graves' ophthalmopathy.

V is TRBV9 and J is TRBJ2-1; tentative D call: TRBD1 (6 bases). The CDR3 extends over 13 amino acids. V lost 4 bases, J lost 9 bases, and 14 bases lay in between. Looked up from germline, CDR1 is SGDLS and CDR2 is YYNGEE. The CDR3 bases are TGTGCCAGCAGCTTTACCGCGGACAGTGAGCAGTTCTTC. It codes for CASSFTADSEQFF.

This clonotype has a count of ten or more. The chain's CDR3 is CSASYRDNEQFF. CDR3 nucleotide sequence: TGCAGTGCTAGTTACAGGGACAATGAGCAGTTCTTC. The genes are TRBV20-1 and TRBJ2-1; D perhaps matches TRBD1 (6 bases). The CDR3 sequence is 12 residues long. Trimming cost V 3 bases and J 5 bases, with 8 bases left between them. Germline CDR1 and CDR2: DFQATT and SNEGSKA (reference sequence).

This chain joins TRBV25-1 and TRBJ1-3, with a possible D match to TRBD1 (6 bases). Germline CDR1 reads MGHDK; CDR2 reads SYGVNS. Trimming pared 3 bases from V and 0 bases from J, leaving 9 bases between. The CDR3 spans 15 residues. CDR3 DNA sequence: TGTGCCAGCAGTGACCAGGGGAGCTCTGGAAACACCATATATTTT. Translating gives CASSDQGSSGNTIYF. Full variable domain (rest looked up from reference TRBV25-1 and TRBJ1-3): EADIYQTPRYLVIGTGKKITLECSQTMGHDKMYWYQQDPGMELHLIHYSYGVNSTEKGDLSSESTVSRIRTEHFPLTLESARPSHTSQYLCASSDQGSSGNTIYFGEGSWLTVV.

CDR3 sequence reads: CASSLPGLQPQHF. CDR3 in DNA: TGTGCCAGCAGTTTACCAGGTTTGCAGCCCCAGCATTTT. This chain joins TRBV28 and TRBJ1-5, with D unclear. This CDR3 region has 13 residues. The germline V and J ends were trimmed by 2 bases and 7 bases, with 9 bases remaining between them. CDR1 MDHEN and CDR2 SYDVKM come from the germline V gene.

To note about this clonotype: A single base separates this from a much larger clone, so it may be a read error. V gene TRBV5-1 combines with J gene TRBJ2-3; D is undetermined. Looked up from germline, CDR1 is SGHRS and CDR2 is YFSETQ. This CDR3 spans 17 amino acids. V lost 4 bases and J lost 4, with 22 bases in between. The CDR3 region has the DNA TGCGCCAGCAGCAACACGGGCTCCCTGTGGCCTGCAGATACGCAGTATTTT. Translating it yields CASSNTGSLWPADTQYF.

J is TRBJ1-6 and V is TRBV30; TRBD1 agrees at 8 bases. The V segment lost 3 bases and the J segment 4 bases; nucleotides outside the gene matches: 8. Germline V gives CDR1 GTSNPN, CDR2 SVGIG (reference sequence). The CDR3 sequence is 16 residues long. The CDR3 nucleotides are TGTGCCTGGAGAGGCCCCGGACAGGGTTATAATTCACCCCTCCACTTT. Its translation is CAWRGPGQGYNSPLHF.

This clonotype was detected many times. V and J are TRBV12-3 or TRBV12-4 and TRBJ2-1; D gene unclear. The CDR3 is 15 amino acids. Trimming shortened V by 1 base and J by 0 bases, and 7 bases separated the two germline ends. In nucleotides, the CDR3 is TGTGCCAGCAGTTTAGACTTTAGCTCCTACAATGAGCAGTTCTTC. Residues: CASSLDFSSYNEQFF.